The 26 T cell receptor beta chains below all came from one sample that was sequenced in a study of cytomegalovirus exposure and HLA in healthy donors. PCR involved 60 Vbeta and 13 Jbeta primers. Method: immunoSEQ multiplex PCR; TCRdb's copy keeps in-frame clones and lacks some. The sample consists of hundreds of thousands of clones, roughly 84% of them appearing once. The sequenced sample consisted of PBMCs. These receptors originate from a boy between 2 and 10 years old in good health and CMV-seronegative.

This clone was seen only once. The rearrangement uses TRBV13 and TRBJ2-2, with D perhaps TRBD1 (5 bases). The CDR3 contains 14 residues. V was shortened by 4 bases and J by 4 bases, with 10 bases between the two germline ends. The germline CDR1 and CDR2 sequences are PRHDT and FYEKMQ (reference sequence). The CDR3 bases are TGTGCCAGCAGCTCCCAGGGTACCACCGGGGAGCTGTTTTTT. This codes for CASSSQGTTGELFF.

The chain carries TRBV5-6 and TRBJ1-5, with 8 bases lining up with TRBD1. Per the germline V gene, CDR1 is SGHDT and CDR2 is YYEEEE. The CDR3 has 15 amino acids. The V and J ends lost 0 bases and 7 bases, in that order; junction bases with no gene match: 6. The CDR3: CASSLEDREVQPQHF. The CDR3 nucleotides are TGTGCCAGCAGCTTGGAGGACAGGGAGGTGCAGCCCCAGCATTTT.

The chain carries TRBV6-5 and TRBJ1-6; D is unresolved. In germline, CDR1 is MNHEY, CDR2 SVGAGI. The germline V and J ends were trimmed by 2 bases and 8 bases, with 13 bases remaining between them. The CDR3 has 15 amino acids. CDR3 DNA: TGTGCCAGCAGTTACCAGAGGGATGGGGATTCACCCCTCCACTTT. This translates into CASSYQRDGDSPLHF.

V is TRBV4-1 and J is TRBJ2-2; D call uncertain. Germline V gene lookup returns CDR1 MGHRA and CDR2 YSYEKL. V gave up 3 bases and J gave up 7 bases, with 9 bases separating them. The CDR3 spans 13 residues. Here the CDR3 reads CASSQERVGELFF. The CDR3 region has the DNA TGCGCCAGCAGCCAGGAGCGAGTCGGGGAGCTGTTTTTT.

This clone is a singleton in its sample. This chain connects TRBV6-1 to TRBJ1-2; 8 positions match TRBD1. The ends lost 5 bases at V and 6 bases at J; junction bases unmatched: 11. The CDR3 extends over 15 amino acids. Germline loops: CDR1 MNHNS, CDR2 SASEGT. The CDR3 loop reads CASSTETGDYDGYTF. In nucleotides, the CDR3 is TGTGCCAGCAGTACTGAGACAGGGGATTATGATGGCTACACCTTC.

The chain combines TRBV9 with TRBJ2-2; 8 positions agree with TRBD2. V trimming: 4 bases; J trimming: 6 bases; junction bases outside the gene matches: 8. Germline CDR1 is SGDLS and CDR2 is YYNGEE. The length of the CDR3 is 15 residues. CDR3 loop: CASSPRTSLAGELFF. The CDR3 DNA is TGTGCCAGCAGCCCTAGGACTAGCTTGGCCGGGGAGCTGTTTTTT.

This clone was counted a few times. Additional DNA sequences in this sample encode the identical CDR3. The gene calls are TRBV6-1 and TRBJ2-7, with D perhaps TRBD1 (5 bases). V was cut by 2 bases and J by 3 bases, with 5 bases left in between. The germline gives CDR1 MNHNS, CDR2 SASEGT. This CDR3 region has 12 residues. CDR3 nucleotide sequence: TGTGCCAGCAGTGAAAGGGGCTACGAGCAGTACTTC. This sequence encodes CASSERGYEQYF.

The chain links TRBV6-1 to TRBJ1-3; D is perhaps TRBD1 (6 bases). With 6 bases removed from V and 2 bases from J, the gap between germline ends came to 8 bases. Germline V gene data show CDR1 as MNHNS and CDR2 as SASEGT. This CDR3 contains 13 residues. CDR3 residues: CASRAGAGNTIYF. CDR3 in DNA: TGTGCCAGCAGGGCAGGGGCTGGAAACACCATATATTTT.

In this sample, this clone turned up once. The V call is TRBV5-4, the J call TRBJ1-6, with 10 bases identical to TRBD1. Germline V gene lookup returns CDR1 SGHNT and CDR2 YYREEE (reference sequence). V trimming: 4 bases; J trimming: 6 bases; junction bases outside the gene matches: 7. This CDR3 spans 16 amino acids. The CDR3 loop reads CASSPRTGGSNSPLHF. As DNA, the CDR3 is TGTGCCAGCAGCCCTCGGACAGGGGGGTCTAATTCACCCCTCCACTTT. Complete variable domain (other parts from reference TRBV5-4 and TRBJ1-6): ETGVTQSPTHLIKTRGQQVTLRCSSQSGHNTVSWYQQALGQGPQFIFQYYREEENGRGNFPPRFSGLQFPNYSSELNVNALELDDSALYLCASSPRTGGSNSPLHFGNGTRLTVT.

The chain is built from TRBV2 and TRBJ2-7; D is perhaps TRBD1 (6 bases). Between the trimmed V and J ends, which lost 7 bases and 9 bases, there was a span of 13 bases. This CDR3 comprises 11 residues. In germline, CDR1 is SNHLY, CDR2 FYNNEI. The CDR3 DNA reads as TGTGCCAGCAACAGGGCCCCCGGGCAGTACTTC. Residues: CASNRAPGQYF.

The chain joins TRBV5-6 to TRBJ1-1; D gene unclear. Trimming removed 3 bases at V and 4 bases at J, with 13 bases between. This CDR3 is 14 amino acids long. Germline-derived CDR1 and CDR2 are SGHDT and YYEEEE. The CDR3 nucleotides are TGTGCCAGCAGCTCGGGGAATTACGCCACTGAAGCTTTCTTT. This sequence encodes CASSSGNYATEAFF.

V and J are TRBV15 and TRBJ2-7; TRBD2 is a possible D gene (5 bases). The CDR3 loop spans 13 amino acids. The germline CDR1 and CDR2 sequences are LNHNV and YYDKDF (reference sequence). The ends were cut back, 8 bases at V and 6 bases at J, with 17 bases in the middle. The CDR3 DNA reads as TGTGCCACCGGCCCAGGACTCATCTCCGAGCAGTACTTC. The encoded protein is CATGPGLISEQYF.

Remarks on this clone: Within the sample, other DNA sequences also encode this same CDR3. This chain joins TRBV4-1 and TRBJ1-1; D unclear. Trimming took off 0 bases at V and 5 bases at J, with 25 bases between the two ends. CDR3 length: 19 residues. Germline V gene sequence: CDR1 MGHRA, CDR2 YSYEKL. The CDR3 protein is CASSQERLIMDWLGTEAFF. The DNA of the CDR3 is TGCGCCAGCAGCCAAGAGCGGTTGATAATGGACTGGTTGGGGACTGAAGCTTTCTTT.

This clone was observed a single time. The chain is built from TRBV5-4 and TRBJ2-1; 8 bases are shared with TRBD2. The CDR3 is 16 amino acids. CDR1 and CDR2 (germline): SGHNT, YYREEE (reference sequence). J was trimmed by 4 bases and V by 0 bases; bases with no gene match: 6. The DNA for the CDR3 is TGTGCCAGCAGCTTGGCGGCCAGCGGGGGTTACAATGAGCAGTTCTTC. This codes for CASSLAASGGYNEQFF.

Points on this clone: Its ends do not fully match the called genes, so a read error is possible. The chain uses TRBV18 and TRBJ2-7; weak D call: TRBD2 (5 bases). The CDR3 is made up of 17 amino acids. Germline lookup yields CDR1 KGHSH and CDR2 LQKENI. CDR3 residues: CASPPEVGPPKSYEQYF. The CDR3 DNA sequence: TGTGCCAGCCCACCGGAGGTTGGTCCCCCAAAATCCTACGAGCAGTACTTC.

The V and J genes are TRBV27 and TRBJ1-5, with D perhaps matching TRBD1 (5 bases). Trimming took off 3 bases at V and 1 base at J, with 7 bases between the two ends. CDR3 length: 14 amino acids. CDR1 MNHEY and CDR2 SMNVEV come from the germline V gene (reference sequence). The CDR3 protein is CASSLEGSNQPQHF. CDR3 DNA sequence: TGTGCCAGCAGTTTGGAGGGGAGCAATCAGCCCCAGCATTTT.

This chain joins TRBV18 and TRBJ1-1, with 7 bases fitting TRBD1. V shed 6 bases and J 4 bases; nucleotides not matched to a gene: 14. The CDR3 spans 16 residues. In germline, CDR1 is KGHSH, CDR2 LQKENI. The CDR3 spells CASSQTGKRGSTEAFF. The CDR3 DNA is TGTGCCAGCTCCCAGACAGGGAAAAGGGGGAGCACTGAAGCTTTCTTT.

The J gene is TRBJ1-2, the V gene TRBV5-4; D remains unclear. CDR3 length: 14 residues. Germline loops: CDR1 SGHNT, CDR2 YYREEE (reference sequence). V was pared by 2 bases and J by 3 bases, with 11 bases between. CDR3 in DNA: TGTGCCAGCAGCTTTGCGGTCAGCGACTATGGCTACACCTTC. Its protein product is CASSFAVSDYGYTF.

This clone occurred once. V is TRBV11-2 and J is TRBJ2-7; 9 bases align to TRBD2. CDR1 is SGHAT, CDR2 FQNNGV, per germline. This CDR3 spans 16 amino acids. V shed 3 bases, J shed 3 bases, and the junction held 9 bases outside the gene matches. The CDR3 loop is CASSFRGGAGNYEQYF. CDR3 nucleotide sequence: TGTGCCAGCAGCTTTCGCGGGGGGGCAGGGAACTACGAGCAGTACTTC.

A few counts support this clone. The genes are TRBV6-6 and TRBJ1-4; no reliable D call. This CDR3 comprises 14 residues. Germline values: CDR1 MNHNY, CDR2 SVGAGI (reference sequence). Deletions cut 6 bases from V and 4 bases from J, with 12 bases between. The CDR3 DNA follows: TGTGCCAGCAGGGAAGACACCGATAATGAAAAACTGTTTTTT. Residues: CASREDTDNEKLFF.

J is TRBJ1-5 and V is TRBV6-5; D gene uncertain. The CDR3 has 13 residues. The germline gives CDR1 MNHEY, CDR2 SVGAGI. Between the trimmed V and J ends, which lost 2 bases and 6 bases, there was a span of 8 bases. In DNA, the CDR3 is TGTGCCAGCAGTTACCTAATCGGTCAGCCCCAGCATTTT. It is translated as CASSYLIGQPQHF.

J is TRBJ2-7 and V is TRBV6-6; tentative D call: TRBD2 (5 bases). The CDR3 contains 13 residues. Trimming removed 0 bases from V and 4 bases from J, with 7 bases in between. Germline V gene sequence: CDR1 MNHNY, CDR2 SVGAGI (reference sequence). CDR3 coding DNA: TGTGCCAGCAGTTACTCTACGGGATACGAGCAGTACTTC. Encoded protein: CASSYSTGYEQYF.

J is TRBJ1-2 and V is TRBV2; D unresolved. This CDR3 is built from 12 residues. The ends were cut back, 3 bases at V and 4 bases at J, with 6 bases in the middle. Germline CDR1 and CDR2: SNHLY and FYNNEI. CDR3 sequence reads: CASSDSVYGYTF. The CDR3, as DNA: TGTGCCAGCAGTGATTCGGTCTATGGCTACACCTTC.

V gene TRBV30 combines with J gene TRBJ2-7; possible D gene TRBD1, 6 bases. The V gene's germline CDR1 is GTSNPN and CDR2 SVGIG (reference sequence). This CDR3 is built from 13 residues. V lost 0 bases and J 5 bases, leaving 11 bases between the germline ends. CDR3: CAWSVSGADEQYF. The CDR3 coding sequence is TGTGCCTGGAGTGTATCAGGGGCCGACGAGCAGTACTTC.

This chain's CDR3 is CASSARGPPRLINQPQHF. For the CDR3, the DNA is TGTGCCAGTAGTGCCAGGGGGCCCCCTCGTCTAATCAATCAGCCCCAGCATTTT. The gene calls are TRBV19 and TRBJ1-5; 8 nucleotides align to TRBD1. V lost 5 bases to trimming and J lost 3 bases; unmatched junction nucleotides: 15. Germline V lookup: CDR1 LNHDA, CDR2 SQIVND (reference sequence). The CDR3 loop spans 18 amino acids. The full variable domain, in which reference TRBV19 and TRBJ1-5 provide the parts outside the CDR3, is DGGITQSPKYLFRKEGQNVTLSCEQNLNHDAMYWYRQDPGQGLRLIYYSQIVNDFQKGDIAEGYSVSREKKESFPLTVTSAQKNPTAFYLCASSARGPPRLINQPQHFGDGTRLSIL.

The J gene is TRBJ1-6, the V gene TRBV5-6; D possibly corresponds to TRBD1 (6 bases). Germline assignment: CDR1 SGHDT and CDR2 YYEEEE. The CDR3 runs to 14 residues. V was trimmed by 3 bases and J by 11 bases, leaving 15 bases between them. CDR3 coding DNA: TGTGCCAGCAGCTCGGACCCGGGGGGGCCACCCCTCCACTTT. This translates into CASSSDPGGPPLHF.